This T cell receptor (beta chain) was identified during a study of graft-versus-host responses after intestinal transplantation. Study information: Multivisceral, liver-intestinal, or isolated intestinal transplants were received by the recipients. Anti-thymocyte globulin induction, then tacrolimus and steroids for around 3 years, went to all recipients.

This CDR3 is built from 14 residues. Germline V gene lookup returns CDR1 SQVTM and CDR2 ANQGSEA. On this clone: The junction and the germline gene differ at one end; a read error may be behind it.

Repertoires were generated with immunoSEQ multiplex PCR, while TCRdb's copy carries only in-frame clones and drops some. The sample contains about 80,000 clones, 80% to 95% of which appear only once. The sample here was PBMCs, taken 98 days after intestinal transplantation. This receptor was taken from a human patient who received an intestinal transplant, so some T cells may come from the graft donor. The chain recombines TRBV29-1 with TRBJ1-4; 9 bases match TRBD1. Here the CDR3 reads CSAKYRDRERKTVF. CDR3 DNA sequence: TGCAGCGCCAAATACCGGGACAGGGAACGAAAAACTGTTTTT.